This T cell receptor beta chain comes out of a study of shared clonotypes between healthy human individuals (TCRdb year 2020). About the study as a whole: A couple of women and a few men aged 18 to 49 years were included in the cohort. Between about 0.94 and 8.9 billion PBMCs per donor were obtained by leukapheresis. Libraries were prepared and TCR repertoires were sequenced by different laboratories using diverse techniques, in order to increase sequencing depth and limit assay-specific biases. For each donor, CD4 naive and CD4 memory were each given three plates, CD8 naive was given two plates, and CD8 memory was given one plate. To estimate repertoire size and how much clonotypes are shared between individuals, the study performed deep sequencing of blood TCR repertoires from roughly five healthy adults.

The donors were healthy, HIV-negative adults who had no recently reported acute infections or vaccinations. Only Caucasian adults living in Nashville, Tennessee, USA were represented among the donors. CD4+ T cells were enriched through magnetic negative selection, after which naive cells were positively selected on CD45RA and the remaining negative fraction served as the memory subset. After blood collection by leukapheresis, PBMCs were isolated using Ficoll-Histopaque density gradient centrifugation and then cryopreserved in the vapor phase of liquid nitrogen. Analytical flow cytometry was used to check the purity and quantity of each magnetically sorted T cell population. Each sorted fraction had its genomic DNA isolated and then quantified by UV absorbance on a Nanodrop 2000c. Points on this clone: Its recognized antigen is unknown. Qualities for individual bases were not recorded, and no much larger clone is one base off.

Using the deep immunoSEQ assay, multiplex PCR amplified TCR CDR3 regions from genomic DNA. Extracted genomic DNA from each cell subset was spread evenly across all wells of several immunoSEQ 96-well plates, with each plate serving as a replicate. For sorted subsets, each replicate PCR was loaded with around 220 ng genomic DNA, equivalent to 25,000 to 30,000 T cell genomes. The purified libraries were quantified using a Qubit 3.0 fluorometer, sized with a Bioanalyzer 2100, and then quantified again using the KAPA Library Quantification kit. Each immunoSEQ 96-well plate was sequenced on its own single-read 150-cycle Illumina NextSeq 550 flow cell. The source study handled its data this way. The immunoSEQ output contained only junctional sequences without quality scores, so filtering could not match that applied to full-length reads. To assign V/J genes and CDR3, sequences were annotated using PyIR, a Python wrapper for IgBLAST v1.9, with IMGT germline references. Reads were removed for weak V/J assignments (E-value above 1e-6), missing CDR3, stop codons, out-of-frame junctions, or ambiguous translated residues. V3J clonotypes were defined as sequences sharing an identical inferred V gene, J gene, and CDR3 amino acid sequence. Percentage overlap between repertoires was computed as shared unique clonotypes divided by the size of the smaller repertoire. Richness of each repertoire was evaluated using RTK rarefaction, the Chao1 estimator, and Recon v2.1 estimates of unobserved clonotypes. OLGA was used to compute generation probabilities for all TCRbeta clonotypes that the gDNA method yielded from a few donors. Held by TCRdb, this immuneACCESS table contains in-frame sequences only and omits some clones. Under half of the omission traces to an unresolved V gene where checked; the cause of the rest is unknown. That table supplies the V and J calls and clone size; D and trimming were determined from the DNA. The sample contains roughly 2.2 million clones, approximately 93% of them found a single time. In total, the top ten clones hold around 0.4% of the sample.

Study-level results and caveats: About 5% of naive CD4, 3.5% of naive CD8, roughly 2.4% of memory CD4, and about 0.4% of memory CD8 clonotypes were shared across several donors. Naive subsets generally had larger estimated clonotype richness than memory subsets did. Even with the large sequencing depth, rarefaction of the sorted-subset datasets indicated that sequencing was incomplete. Only blood was sampled, and tissue TCR repertoires likely differ from those in blood. Pairwise subsampling indicated that sequencing depth was expected to affect the degree of clonotype sharing among donors. The small number of donors limited the genetic and exposure-history diversity represented. Higher generation probabilities were observed for clonotypes shared by all four sorted-subset donors than for non-shared clonotypes.

The germline V gene provides CDR1 SGHDN and CDR2 FVKESK. V is clipped by 4 bases and J by 8 bases, and the sequence between their germline boundaries is 8 bases long. The cysteine opens and the phenylalanine closes a CDR3 of 11 amino acids. Only the CDR3 DNA stays, 33 bases, in frame from base 1. The sequence was obtained from a man aged 18 to 29 in good health. Some clones in this sample may be carry-over from other donors' samples. The rearranged segments are TRBV14 and TRBJ1-1; the D gene is unclear. Sequencing was performed on naive CD4+ T cells from PBMCs. According to the study, the label for this sample's cell subset or site signals: CD45RA+ positively selected. The CDR3 amino acid sequence is: CASSLGREAFF. DNA sequence: TGTGCCAGCAGCCTGGGCCGCGAAGCTTTCTTT.